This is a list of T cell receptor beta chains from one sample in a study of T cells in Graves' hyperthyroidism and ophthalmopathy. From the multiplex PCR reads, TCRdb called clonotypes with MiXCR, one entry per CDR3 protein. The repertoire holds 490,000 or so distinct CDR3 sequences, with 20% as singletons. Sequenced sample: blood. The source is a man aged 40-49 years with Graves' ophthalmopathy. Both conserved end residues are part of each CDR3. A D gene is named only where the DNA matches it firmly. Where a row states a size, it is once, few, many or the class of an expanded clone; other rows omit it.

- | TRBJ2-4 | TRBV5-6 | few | TGTGCCAGCAGACCGAACGGACGCGGGAACATTCAGTACTTC | CASRPNGRGNIQYF
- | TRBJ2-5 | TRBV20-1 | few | TGCAGTGCCAGACTCATACTAGGGCAAGAGACCCAGTACTTC | CSARLILGQETQYF
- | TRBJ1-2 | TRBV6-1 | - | TGTGCCAGCAGTGAGACCTACATTAACTATGGCTACACCTTC | CASSETYINYGYTF
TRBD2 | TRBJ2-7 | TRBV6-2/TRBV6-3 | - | TGTGCCAGCAGTTTCGGGACTAGCGGGAGGCTCTACGAGCAGTACTTC | CASSFGTSGRLYEQYF
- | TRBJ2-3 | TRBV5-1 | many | TGCGCCAGCAGCTTGGGACAGATCACTTACACAGATACGCAGTATTTT | CASSLGQITYTDTQYF
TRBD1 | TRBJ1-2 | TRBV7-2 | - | TGTGCCAGCAGCTCGGCAGGGGGATTGGATGGCTACACCTTC | CASSSAGGLDGYTF
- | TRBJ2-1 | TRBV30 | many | TGTGCCTGGAGTGTCGACAGCTCCTACAATGAGCAGTTCTTC | CAWSVDSSYNEQFF
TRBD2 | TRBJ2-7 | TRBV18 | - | TGTGCCAGCTCACCACAGGGACTAGCGGGAGAGCAGTACTTC | CASSPQGLAGEQYF
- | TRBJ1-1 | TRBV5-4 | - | TGTGCCAGCAGCTTAGAACAGTCCTGGAACATTGAAGCTTTCTTT | CASSLEQSWNIEAFF
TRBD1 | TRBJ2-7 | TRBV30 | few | TGTGCCTGGAGAGGACAGGGAATCTACGAGCAGTACTTC | CAWRGQGIYEQYF
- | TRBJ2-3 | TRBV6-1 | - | TGTGCCAGCAATGCCGGGACGCAGTATTTT | CASNAGTQYF
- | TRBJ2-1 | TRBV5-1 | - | TGCGCCAGCAGCTTCTTTGGGGGTTTGAATGAGCAGTTCTTC | CASSFFGGLNEQFF
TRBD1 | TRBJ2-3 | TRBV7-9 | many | TGTGCCAGCAGCTTGGGACAGGGGTATACGCAGTATTTT | CASSLGQGYTQYF
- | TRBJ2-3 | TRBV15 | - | TGTGCCACCAAAGACCCCGCAGGAGATACGCAGTATTTT | CATKDPAGDTQYF
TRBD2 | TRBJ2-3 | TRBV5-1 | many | TGCGCCAGCAGCTTCCAGCGGGGGAGCACAGATACGCAGTATTTT | CASSFQRGSTDTQYF
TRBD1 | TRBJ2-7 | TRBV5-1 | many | TGCGCCAGCACATCGACAGGGGGAGCTTACGAGCAGTACTTC | CASTSTGGAYEQYF
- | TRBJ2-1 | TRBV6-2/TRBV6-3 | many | TGTGCCAGCAGCCTCCAGGGACTGGCTTCCTACAATGAGCAGTTCTTC | CASSLQGLASYNEQFF
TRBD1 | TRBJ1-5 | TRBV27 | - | TGTGCCAGCAGTTCAACTTCGACAGGGCGGGGTAGTCAGCCCCAGCATTTT | CASSSTSTGRGSQPQHF
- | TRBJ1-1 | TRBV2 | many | TGTGCCAGCACGGGACGAAGGGGGAACACTGAAGCTTTCTTT | CASTGRRGNTEAFF
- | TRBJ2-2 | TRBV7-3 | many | TGTGCCAGCAGCCAATTGGGGCCCGGGGAGCTGTTTTTT | CASSQLGPGELFF
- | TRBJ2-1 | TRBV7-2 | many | TGTGCCAGCAGCTTAGTCCGCGCTCAGGGTGAGCAGTTCTTC | CASSLVRAQGEQFF
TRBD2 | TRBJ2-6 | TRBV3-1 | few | TGTGCCAGCAGCCAAGACCCGCCGGGGGGGAATGGGGCCAACGTCCTGACTTTC | CASSQDPPGGNGANVLTF
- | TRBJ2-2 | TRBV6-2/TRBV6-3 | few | TGTGCCAGCAGTTCCCCTAGGAGGGGGCGCACCGGGGAGCTGTTTTTT | CASSSPRRGRTGELFF
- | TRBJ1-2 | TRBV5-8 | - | TGTGCCAGCAGCTTCGAATCAGCCACCAGCTATGGCTACACCTTC | CASSFESATSYGYTF
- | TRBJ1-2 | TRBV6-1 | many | TGTGCCAGCAGGGAGTCGGGGTGGGCTAACTATGGCTACACCTTC | CASRESGWANYGYTF
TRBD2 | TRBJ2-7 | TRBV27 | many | TGTGCCAGCAGTCCCGAGGGACTAGCGGGAGCCTACGAGCAGTACTTC | CASSPEGLAGAYEQYF
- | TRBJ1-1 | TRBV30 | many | TGTGCCGCCGTATGGTCCCCCTACACTGAAGCTTTCTTT | CAAVWSPYTEAFF
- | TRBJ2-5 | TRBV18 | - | TGTGCCAGCTCAGAGCTACAAGAGGCCCAGTACTTC | CASSELQEAQYF
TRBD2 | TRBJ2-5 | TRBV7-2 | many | TGTGCCAGCAGCCGGGGACTAGCGGGGACCCAAGAGACCCAGTACTTC | CASSRGLAGTQETQYF
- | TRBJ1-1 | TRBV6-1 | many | TGTGCCAGCCCCCCATCTACAGGGATGGGGAACACTGAAGCTTTCTTT | CASPPSTGMGNTEAFF
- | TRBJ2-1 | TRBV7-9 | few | TGTGCCAGCCTCCTACTAGCAAGCAATGAGCAGTTCTTC | CASLLLASNEQFF
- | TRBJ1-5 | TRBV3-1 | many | TGTGCCAGCAGCCAAGATCTGGGAAATCAGCCCCAGCATTTT | CASSQDLGNQPQHF